The 11 T cell receptor beta chains listed next were all sequenced from one sample in a study of T cell changes during pregnancy in multiple sclerosis. Generated by immunoSEQ multiplex PCR, the TCRdb table keeps only in-frame clones and is missing some. This sample has 40,000 to 65,000 clones, with approximately 92% found just once. The material was CD4+ T cells from peripheral blood mononuclear cells, obtained in the third trimester of pregnancy. Receptors were obtained from a female donor with multiple sclerosis, enrolled in a pregnancy study.

This clone was seen only a few times. This chain links TRBV28 with TRBJ2-4; the D gene is possibly TRBD2 (6 bases). Trimming took 5 bases from V and 7 from J, leaving 6 bases between them. Germline values: CDR1 MDHEN, CDR2 SYDVKM. CDR3 length: 11 residues. The CDR3 nucleotides read TGTGCCAGCAGTCTAGCGAACATTCAGTACTTC. Protein product: CASSLANIQYF.

The V gene is TRBV7-9, the J gene TRBJ2-5; D is possibly TRBD1 (6 bases). This CDR3 contains 13 residues. The ends were cut back, 5 bases at V and 3 bases at J, with 10 bases in the middle. CDR1 and CDR2 (germline): SEHNR, FQNEAQ (reference sequence). CDR3 sequence (DNA): TGTGCCAGCAGCCGAGGACAGAAAGAGACCCAGTACTTC. Residues: CASSRGQKETQYF.

This clone showed up just once. The CDR3 bases are TGTGCCACACGGACTAGCGGGAGTCTTGAGCAGTTCTTC. Encoded protein: CATRTSGSLEQFF. The chain links TRBV6-1 to TRBJ2-1, with 13 positions matching TRBD2. The CDR3 runs to 13 residues. Germline CDR1 is MNHNS and CDR2 is SASEGT. V lost 10 bases and J lost 9; bases outside the gene matches: 6.

The rearrangement joins TRBV19 to TRBJ1-1; weak D call: TRBD1 (6 bases). V lost 2 bases to trimming and J lost 0 bases, with 16 bases between them. The germline CDR1 and CDR2 sequences are LNHDA and SQIVND (reference sequence). CDR3 length: 17 amino acids. In nucleotides, the CDR3 is TGTGCCAGTAGTATACTGGGAACAGGGCCAATGAACACTGAAGCTTTCTTT. Its protein product is CASSILGTGPMNTEAFF.

The gene calls are TRBV29-1 and TRBJ2-5, with D perhaps TRBD1 (6 bases). Trimming took off 6 bases at V and 7 bases at J, with 21 bases between the two ends. Germline CDR1 is SQVTM and CDR2 is ANQGSEA. There are 14 residues in the CDR3. In nucleotides, the CDR3 is TGCAGCGTCCCTTCCGAGGGGGAAGGGGTGACCCAGTACTTC. It encodes CSVPSEGEGVTQYF. The variable domain in full, with the rest retrieved from reference TRBV29-1 and TRBJ2-5, is SAVISQKPSRDICQRGTSLTIQCQVDSQVTMMFWYRQQPGQSLTLIATANQGSEATYESGFVIDKFPISRPNLTFSTLTVSNMSPEDSSIYLCSVPSEGEGVTQYFGPGTRLLVL.

This chain joins TRBV6-1 and TRBJ1-5, with D possibly being TRBD1 (5 bases). Germline V gives CDR1 MNHNS, CDR2 SASEGT. CDR3 length: 14 residues. The V end was cut by 2 bases, the J end by 6 bases, with 11 bases between. The CDR3 region has the DNA TGTGCCAGCAGTGAAATAAGGGGTGGTCAGCCCCAGCATTTT. It encodes CASSEIRGGQPQHF.

This chain uses TRBV30 with TRBJ1-6; D not certain. V lost 1 base, J lost 14 bases, and 12 bases lay in between. This CDR3 has 12 residues. Germline V CDR1 and CDR2: GTSNPN, SVGIG (reference sequence). CDR3 sequence: CAWSAGGSSLHF. In DNA form, the CDR3 reads TGTGCCTGGAGTGCCGGAGGGTCCTCCCTCCACTTT.

The gene calls are TRBV6-1 and TRBJ1-3; the match to TRBD1 covers 7 bases. This CDR3 is built from 15 residues. J gave up 3 bases and V 6 bases, and 8 bases lay outside the gene matches. Germline loops: CDR1 MNHNS, CDR2 SASEGT. CDR3 bases: TGTGCCAGCAGCGCCCGCAGGGGGATTGGAAACACCATATATTTT. Its translation is CASSARRGIGNTIYF.

In nucleotides, the CDR3 is TGTGCCAGCAGCACGGGACTCCAAGGGGAGCTGTTTTTT. Residues: CASSTGLQGELFF. The J gene is TRBJ2-2, the V gene TRBV7-3, with D possibly being TRBD2 (6 bases). The V end was cut by 5 bases, the J end by 8 bases, with 12 bases between. CDR1 is SGHTA, CDR2 FQGTGA, per germline. The CDR3 loop spans 13 amino acids.

The J gene is TRBJ2-3, the V gene TRBV9; D perhaps matches TRBD2 (7 bases). The CDR3 is 18 residues long. Deletions cut 2 bases from V and 0 bases from J, with 19 bases between. The germline V gene encodes CDR1 SGDLS and CDR2 YYNGEE. CDR3 in DNA: TGTGCCAGCAGCGTCCAGGGAGGGGGTGGCGGGAGCACAGATACGCAGTATTTT. It translates to CASSVQGGGGGSTDTQYF.

The rearrangement uses TRBV7-9 and TRBJ2-7, with 8 bases identical to TRBD1. V lost 4 bases and J lost 4; bases outside the gene matches: 6. Germline loops: CDR1 SEHNR, CDR2 FQNEAQ (reference sequence). The CDR3 runs 14 residues. In DNA form, the CDR3 reads TGTGCCAGCAGCTCCCGGGACAGGATTTACGAGCAGTACTTC. Protein product: CASSSRDRIYEQYF.